Below, 29 T cell receptor beta chains from the same sample are listed, as sequenced in a study of shared clonotypes between healthy human individuals (dated by TCRdb to 2020 to 2022). The library was produced with the immunoSEQ multiplex PCR assay. TCRdb mirrors the immuneACCESS table, restricted to in-frame sequences. Some clones are absent from its copies; in checked studies, under half trace to an unresolved V gene, and the reason for the others is unknown. The sample table holds 600,000 or so clones, of which roughly 98% were seen once. The ten largest clonotypes hold 0.25% to 0.35% of the sample. CD8 naive samples were obtained by positive selection for CCR7 among CD45RO-negative cells, yielding a CD45RA+CCR7+ population from which TemRA cells were excluded. The sample consisted of naive CD8+ T cells sorted from blood. The cell subset or site label, as the study defines it: CD45RA+CCR7+. These receptors came from a young man in good health.

The chain carries TRBV5-1 and TRBJ2-4; TRBD2 matches at 13 bases. This CDR3 is built from 17 residues. The junction had 7 bases not matched to a gene; V was cut back by 0 bases and J by 7 bases. The germline V gene encodes CDR1 SGHRS and CDR2 YFSETQ. CDR3 region: CASSLALAGGSGNIQYF. For the CDR3, the DNA is TGCGCCAGCAGCTTGGCACTAGCGGGAGGGTCGGGGAACATTCAGTACTTC.

As concerns this clone: Other DNA sequences in the same sample also yield this CDR3. The chain couples TRBV7-9 to TRBJ1-1; D remains unclear. This CDR3 is built from 11 residues. Germline V gene lookup returns CDR1 SEHNR and CDR2 FQNEAQ (reference sequence). Trimming took 4 bases from V and 2 from J, leaving 2 bases between them. The CDR3 protein is CASSSNTEAFF. CDR3 DNA: TGTGCCAGCAGCTCCAACACTGAAGCTTTCTTT.

The chain recombines TRBV25-1 with TRBJ2-2, with D maybe TRBD1 (5 bases). V shed 2 bases and J shed 0 bases, with 10 bases lying between them. CDR3 size: 16 residues. Germline V gene data show CDR1 as MGHDK and CDR2 as SYGVNS. CDR3 amino acids: CASSEPDTSNTGELFF. Written as DNA, the CDR3 is TGTGCCAGCAGTGAACCGGACACCTCGAACACCGGGGAGCTGTTTTTT.

This clone showed up just once. This chain links TRBV9 with TRBJ2-1, with no clear D. The CDR3 contains 13 residues. Germline loops: CDR1 SGDLS, CDR2 YYNGEE. V lost 0 bases, J lost 5 bases, and 6 bases lay in between. The CDR3 DNA reads as TGTGCCAGCAGCGTAGCTTTGAACAATGAGCAGTTCTTC. It specifies CASSVALNNEQFF.

The chain carries TRBV5-4 and TRBJ2-3; 8 bases map to TRBD2. In germline, CDR1 is SGHNT, CDR2 YYREEE (reference sequence). CDR3 length equals 16 residues. Unmatched junction bases numbered 7, after V lost 3 bases and J lost 1 base. The DNA for the CDR3 is TGTGCCAGCAGCTGGAAACTAGCGGAGGGCACAGATACGCAGTATTTT. It encodes CASSWKLAEGTDTQYF. The complete variable domain, with remaining parts taken from reference TRBV5-4 and TRBJ2-3, reads ETGVTQSPTHLIKTRGQQVTLRCSSQSGHNTVSWYQQALGQGPQFIFQYYREEENGRGNFPPRFSGLQFPNYSSELNVNALELDDSALYLCASSWKLAEGTDTQYFGPGTRLTVL.

The chain joins TRBV2 to TRBJ2-5; D is possibly TRBD1 or TRBD2 (5 bases each). The germline V and J ends were trimmed by 6 bases and 2 bases, with 16 bases remaining between them. From germline, CDR1 is SNHLY and CDR2 FYNNEI. The length of the CDR3 is 15 residues. In DNA form, the CDR3 reads TGTGCCAGCAGCGGGGCTAGCACTGATCAAGAGACCCAGTACTTC. Residues: CASSGASTDQETQYF.

This chain connects TRBV7-2 to TRBJ1-1, with D possibly being TRBD1 (6 bases). Germline-derived CDR1 and CDR2 are SGHTA and FQGNSA. Trimming took off 1 base at V and 0 bases at J, with 18 bases between the two ends. The CDR3 length is 18 residues. The CDR3 region is CASSLGGPGRLVNTEAFF. Written as DNA, the CDR3 is TGTGCCAGCAGCTTAGGGGGGCCAGGGAGATTGGTGAACACTGAAGCTTTCTTT.

The J gene is TRBJ2-1, the V gene TRBV13; 13 bases are shared with TRBD2. V shed 4 bases and J 8 bases; nucleotides not matched to a gene: 8. The length of the CDR3 is 16 residues. Germline V gene lookup returns CDR1 PRHDT and CDR2 FYEKMQ (reference sequence). The CDR3 is CASSSILAGGPYEQFF. In DNA, the CDR3 is TGTGCCAGCAGCTCAATACTAGCGGGAGGGCCTTATGAGCAGTTCTTC.

This clone appeared a few times. The chain carries TRBV9 and TRBJ2-1; 9 bases match TRBD2. From germline, CDR1 is SGDLS and CDR2 YYNGEE. The CDR3 is 15 residues long. Trimming removed 0 bases from V and 3 bases from J; junction bases left unmatched: 1. The CDR3 loop is CASSVELAGYNEQFF. The CDR3 DNA reads TGTGCCAGCAGCGTAGAACTAGCGGGCTACAATGAGCAGTTCTTC.

The chain has TRBV11-2 and TRBJ1-4; D ambiguous. The CDR3 runs to 16 residues. V lost 0 bases, J lost 8 bases, and 16 bases lay in between. Germline CDR1 is SGHAT and CDR2 is FQNNGV. The CDR3 DNA sequence: TGTGCCAGCAGCTTAGATAGGTATTTCTCTCGGGAAAAACTGTTTTTT. The encoded protein is CASSLDRYFSREKLFF.

This clone was observed a single time. This chain uses TRBV6-5 with TRBJ2-1; weak D call: TRBD2 (6 bases). The CDR3 is 15 residues long. CDR1 MNHEY and CDR2 SVGAGI come from the germline V gene. Trimming took 2 bases from V and 1 from J, leaving 9 bases between them. DNA for the CDR3: TGTGCCAGCAGTTACGTGGCGGGATCCTACAATGAGCAGTTCTTC. Translating gives CASSYVAGSYNEQFF.

The chain uses TRBV19 and TRBJ1-5; perhaps TRBD1 as D (5 bases). V was clipped by 6 bases and J by 2 bases, with 17 bases between them. The CDR3 length is 16 residues. In germline, CDR1 is LNHDA, CDR2 SQIVND (reference sequence). CDR3 in DNA: TGTGCCAGTAGAAACTGGGGAGGGGCCGGCAATCAGCCCCAGCATTTT. Its protein is CASRNWGGAGNQPQHF.

The V and J genes are TRBV5-4 and TRBJ2-1; TRBD1 might be the D (6 bases). CDR3 length equals 19 residues. Trimming took off 0 bases at V and 9 bases at J, with 28 bases between the two ends. The germline V gene encodes CDR1 SGHNT and CDR2 YYREEE (reference sequence). CDR3 loop: CASSLASFKVRPGRGEQFF. The CDR3 DNA sequence: TGTGCCAGCAGCTTGGCCTCGTTTAAAGTTCGGCCCGGCAGGGGTGAGCAGTTCTTC.

This chain joins TRBV21-1 and TRBJ1-2. TRBV21-1 is marked as a pseudogene. CDR3 length equals 10 residues. In nucleotides, the CDR3 is TGTGCCAGCAGCAATGACGGCTACACCTTC. Protein sequence: CASSNDGYTF.

V is TRBV27 and J is TRBJ2-1; a possible D gene is TRBD1 (5 bases). Germline V CDR1 and CDR2: MNHEY, SMNVEV (reference sequence). Trimming left V 8 bases short and J 4 bases short, with 15 bases between. There are 14 residues in the CDR3. CDR3 in amino acids: CASSASQGYNEQFF. Written as DNA, the CDR3 is TGTGCCAGCTCCGCGAGTCAGGGTTACAATGAGCAGTTCTTC.

The chain has TRBV28 and TRBJ2-7, with TRBD2 matching over 7 bases. This CDR3 has 14 residues. J gave up 0 bases and V 3 bases, and 2 bases lay outside the gene matches. Germline loops: CDR1 MDHEN, CDR2 SYDVKM. CDR3 nucleotides: TGTGCCAGCAGTTTGACGGGGGGCTCCTACGAGCAGTACTTC. Residues: CASSLTGGSYEQYF.

V is TRBV15 and J is TRBJ2-4; D remains ambiguous. There are 15 residues in the CDR3. V lost 0 bases to trimming and J lost 0 bases, with 6 bases between them. CDR1 LNHNV and CDR2 YYDKDF come from the germline V gene (reference sequence). The CDR3 nucleotides read TGTGCCACCAGCAGAGATCCAGAAGCCAAAAACATTCAGTACTTC. Amino acid sequence: CATSRDPEAKNIQYF.

The chain recombines TRBV5-1 with TRBJ2-7, with TRBD1 matching 11 bases. The CDR3 has 15 residues. From germline, CDR1 is SGHRS and CDR2 YFSETQ. J gave up 5 bases and V 4 bases, and 8 bases lay outside the gene matches. The CDR3 protein is CASSIRDRGFDEQYF. CDR3 DNA sequence: TGCGCCAGCAGCATCCGGGACAGGGGGTTCGACGAGCAGTACTTC.

This clone occurred once. This rearrangement joins TRBV5-4 to TRBJ2-5, with 10 bases lining up with TRBD2. Germline CDR1 reads SGHNT; CDR2 reads YYREEE (reference sequence). V shed 4 bases and J 5 bases; nucleotides not matched to a gene: 14. This CDR3 has 17 residues. The CDR3 loop is CASSPWASGRLGETQYF. The CDR3 region has the DNA TGTGCCAGCAGCCCCTGGGCTAGCGGGAGATTAGGGGAGACCCAGTACTTC.

This chain uses TRBV7-6 with TRBJ2-1; D is unclear. Trimming cost V 0 bases and J 4 bases, with 19 bases left between them. Germline V lookup: CDR1 SGHVS, CDR2 FNYEAQ. The CDR3 is 18 residues long. This CDR3 is CASSLAIRVADDYNEQFF. CDR3 bases: TGTGCCAGCAGCTTAGCTATACGAGTGGCGGACGATTACAATGAGCAGTTCTTC.

The count of this clone is one. This rearrangement joins TRBV2 to TRBJ1-5; 7 nucleotides agree with TRBD1. Trimming removed 3 bases from V and 0 bases from J; junction bases left unmatched: 5. CDR1 is SNHLY and CDR2 is FYNNEI in the germline V gene. CDR3 length: 16 amino acids. The CDR3 region is CASSEEDRISNQPQHF. The CDR3 DNA reads as TGTGCCAGCAGTGAGGAGGACAGGATTAGCAATCAGCCCCAGCATTTT.

This chain joins TRBV7-6 and TRBJ2-7, with a possible D match to TRBD1 (5 bases). This CDR3 is 14 amino acids long. Per the germline V gene, CDR1 is SGHVS and CDR2 is FNYEAQ. The ends were cut back, 1 base at V and 6 bases at J, with 13 bases in the middle. The CDR3: CASSLVRASPEQYF. The CDR3 nucleotides are TGTGCCAGCAGCTTAGTCAGGGCCAGCCCCGAGCAGTACTTC. The full variable domain, with the rest looked up from reference TRBV7-6 and TRBJ2-7, is GAGVSQSPRYKVTKRGQDVALRCDPISGHVSLYWYRQALGQGPEFLTYFNYEAQQDKSGLPNDRFSAERPEGSISTLTIQRTEQRDSAMYRCASSLVRASPEQYFGPGTRLTVT.

The V and J genes are TRBV23-1 and TRBJ1-5; 8 bases match TRBD1. TRBV23-1 is classed as an ORF, of uncertain function. The V and J ends lost 2 bases and 5 bases, in that order; junction bases with no gene match: 14. CDR3 size: 18 residues. CDR3 in amino acids: CASSQPYRDRKLYQPQHF. CDR3 in DNA: TGCGCCAGCAGTCAACCATACCGGGACAGGAAATTGTATCAGCCCCAGCATTTT.

The chain is built from TRBV5-6 and TRBJ2-2, with D perhaps given as TRBD1 or TRBD2 (7 bases each). V lost 4 bases and J lost 6, with 16 bases in between. This CDR3 is 15 amino acids long. CDR1 SGHDT and CDR2 YYEEEE come from the germline V gene. The CDR3 spells CASSLDREGPGELFF. DNA for the CDR3: TGTGCCAGCAGCCTAGACAGGGAGGGTCCCGGGGAGCTGTTTTTT.

The chain carries TRBV10-3 and TRBJ2-7; 7 bases match TRBD1. V gave up 2 bases and J gave up 3 bases; unmatched junction bases: 13. The germline CDR1 and CDR2 sequences are ENHRY and SYGVKD. CDR3 length equals 17 residues. CDR3 in amino acids: CAISERLMDRWDYEQYF. In nucleotides, the CDR3 is TGTGCCATCAGTGAGAGACTTATGGACAGGTGGGACTACGAGCAGTACTTC.

The rearrangement links TRBV6-5 to TRBJ2-1; the match to TRBD2 covers 8 bases. The CDR3 sequence is 15 residues long. V dropped 6 bases and J dropped 9; count of bases not matched to a gene: 13. CDR1 is MNHEY and CDR2 is SVGAGI in the germline V gene. DNA of the CDR3: TGTGCCAGCAGCCGGGGGGCTAGCGGGTTAGCTGAGCAGTTCTTC. Translated: CASSRGASGLAEQFF.

This clone was recorded once. V is TRBV11-2 and J is TRBJ2-1; D is uncertain. The CDR3 consists of 14 residues. Trimming left V 7 bases short and J 0 bases short, with 10 bases between. Germline V gene data show CDR1 as SGHAT and CDR2 as FQNNGV. The CDR3 spells CASNRLSSYNEQFF. In nucleotides, the CDR3 is TGTGCCAGCAATCGGTTAAGCTCCTACAATGAGCAGTTCTTC.

The chain is built from TRBV7-9 and TRBJ2-3; no clear D. The CDR3 contains 13 residues. Trimming took 3 bases from V and 2 from J, leaving 6 bases between them. Germline V gene lookup returns CDR1 SEHNR and CDR2 FQNEAQ (reference sequence). CDR3 nucleotides: TGTGCCAGCAGCTTTGGGTTCACAGATACGCAGTATTTT. It encodes CASSFGFTDTQYF.

In DNA, the CDR3 is TGTGCCAGCAGCTTAGATTACAGGACACTCGAGCAGTACTTC. Protein: CASSLDYRTLEQYF. The rearrangement uses TRBV11-2 and TRBJ2-7, with D perhaps TRBD1 (5 bases). The CDR3 loop spans 14 amino acids. The V gene's germline CDR1 is SGHAT and CDR2 FQNNGV. The V gene lost 0 bases and the J gene lost 6 bases, with 12 bases spanning the gap. The complete variable domain, with remaining parts taken from reference TRBV11-2 and TRBJ2-7, reads EAGVAQSPRYKIIEKRQSVAFWCNPISGHATLYWYQQILGQGPKLLIQFQNNGVVDDSQLPKDRFSAERLKGVDSTLKIQPAKLEDSAVYLCASSLDYRTLEQYFGPGTRLTVT.